The 27 T cell receptor beta chains given below trace back to one sample, sequenced in a study of early T cells in non-severe SARS-CoV-2 infection. In TCRdb, the 5' RACE reads were re-called with MiXCR into one record per CDR3 protein. The sample has roughly 70,000 distinct CDR3 sequences; over 10% are singletons. Sample: whole blood. The receptors here all came from an adult who was a healthcare worker with PCR-confirmed SARS-CoV-2 infection or an uninfected control (not recorded which).

This clonotype was counted only a few times. This rearrangement joins TRBV5-1 to TRBJ2-1, with 9 bases that match TRBD1. The CDR3 totals 12 residues. V shed 5 bases and J 12 bases; nucleotides not matched to a gene: 6. Germline V gives CDR1 SGHRS, CDR2 YFSETQ. The CDR3 DNA reads TGCGCCAGCAGACAGGACAGGGGTGCGCAGTTCTTC. This codes for CASRQDRGAQFF. The full variable domain, in which reference TRBV5-1 and TRBJ2-1 provide the parts outside the CDR3, is KAGVTQTPRYLIKTRGQQVTLSCSPISGHRSVSWYQQTPGQGLQFLFEYFSETQRNKGNFPGRFSGRQFSNSRSEMNVSTLELGDSALYLCASRQDRGAQFFGPGTRLTVL.

There are a few counts of this clonotype. The chain couples TRBV29-1 to TRBJ1-2; D is ambiguous. Trimming took off 7 bases at V and 5 bases at J, with 17 bases between the two ends. The CDR3 consists of 13 residues. Germline lookup yields CDR1 SQVTM and CDR2 ANQGSEA. CDR3 DNA sequence: TGCAGCGCTGGGGATCAGGCGGGGTATGGCTACACCTTC. This sequence encodes CSAGDQAGYGYTF.

This clonotype was detected ten times or more. V gene TRBV7-9 combines with J gene TRBJ2-6, with D perhaps matching TRBD2 (7 bases). CDR3 size: 18 residues. CDR1 is SEHNR, CDR2 FQNEAQ, per germline (reference sequence). V was cut by 5 bases and J by 3 bases, with 20 bases left in between. The CDR3 DNA is TGTGCCAGCAGCCCGCCGGGGGGCCGCGCGCGTGGGGCCAACGTCCTGACTTTC. This translates into CASSPPGGRARGANVLTF.

This clonotype was seen only a few times. The chain has TRBV20-1 and TRBJ1-6, with D tentatively TRBD1 (6 bases). This CDR3 contains 16 residues. Germline CDR1 reads DFQATT; CDR2 reads SNEGSKA (reference sequence). V was shortened by 1 base and J by 6 bases, with 16 bases between the two germline ends. CDR3 protein: CSARGLTGSLNSPLHF. The CDR3, as DNA: TGCAGTGCTAGAGGCTTGACAGGCTCGCTTAATTCACCCCTCCACTTT.

There are a few counts of this clonotype. The V call is TRBV27, the J call TRBJ2-7, with D uncertain. The CDR3 runs 15 residues. The V gene's germline CDR1 is MNHEY and CDR2 SMNVEV (reference sequence). V was clipped by 3 bases and J by 2 bases, with 14 bases between them. CDR3: CASSFTSSSPYEQYF. Here the CDR3 DNA reads TGTGCCAGCAGTTTTACCAGCTCTTCTCCCTACGAGCAGTACTTC.

In its sample, this clonotype was seen many times. V gene TRBV7-9 combines with J gene TRBJ1-1; TRBD1 might be the D (6 bases). This CDR3 spans 14 amino acids. V was trimmed by 5 bases and J by 2 bases, leaving 12 bases between them. The germline V gene encodes CDR1 SEHNR and CDR2 FQNEAQ (reference sequence). In DNA form, the CDR3 reads TGTGCCAGCAGCCCAGGGGCACCAAACACTGAAGCTTTCTTT. This gives the protein CASSPGAPNTEAFF.

The CDR3 reads CASSPRTGKNNEQFF. The DNA of the CDR3 is TGTGCCAGCTCACCGAGGACAGGGAAAAACAATGAGCAGTTCTTC. The rearrangement uses TRBV18 and TRBJ2-1; 8 bases are shared with TRBD1. CDR3 length equals 15 residues. Germline assignment: CDR1 KGHSH and CDR2 LQKENI. V shed 3 bases, J shed 5 bases, and the junction held 6 bases outside the gene matches. The variable domain in full, with the rest retrieved from reference TRBV18 and TRBJ2-1, is NAGVMQNPRHLVRRRGQEARLRCSPMKGHSHVYWYRQLPEEGLKFMVYLQKENIIDESGMPKERFSAEFPKEGPSILRIQQVVRGDSAAYFCASSPRTGKNNEQFFGPGTRLTVL.

The rearrangement uses TRBV19 and TRBJ2-7; 9 bases align to TRBD1. V shed 5 bases, J shed 5 bases, and the junction held 10 bases outside the gene matches. Germline values: CDR1 LNHDA, CDR2 SQIVND (reference sequence). The CDR3 contains 15 residues. The CDR3 bases are TGTGCCAGTAGTCCCCGGGGACAGGGTTTCAACGAGCAGTACTTC. Protein: CASSPRGQGFNEQYF.

The chain is built from TRBV27 and TRBJ2-3, with 7 nucleotides matching TRBD1. After removal of 6 bases from V and 6 bases from J, the junction contained 6 bases not matched to a gene. The CDR3 is 13 amino acids. Germline V lookup: CDR1 MNHEY, CDR2 SMNVEV (reference sequence). CDR3 sequence: CASSIGQADTQYF. The CDR3 bases are TGTGCCAGCAGCATAGGACAGGCCGATACGCAGTATTTT.

In this sample, this clonotype turned up many times. The chain employs TRBV29-1 and TRBJ2-7, with D maybe TRBD1 (6 bases). Germline V gene sequence: CDR1 SQVTM, CDR2 ANQGSEA. V was shortened by 5 bases and J by 0 bases, with 14 bases between the two germline ends. There are 14 residues in the CDR3. The CDR3: CSVTRQVPSYEQYF. Here the CDR3 DNA reads TGCAGCGTTACCAGACAGGTCCCCTCCTACGAGCAGTACTTC.

This clonotype was detected many times. The chain combines TRBV13 with TRBJ2-7; D is undetermined. Germline V gene lookup returns CDR1 PRHDT and CDR2 FYEKMQ (reference sequence). This CDR3 has 11 residues. V shed 5 bases and J shed 3 bases, with 5 bases lying between them. The CDR3 is CASSQNYEQYF. Written as DNA, the CDR3 is TGTGCCAGCAGCCAAAACTACGAGCAGTACTTC.

Ten or more counts support this clonotype. This sequence joins TRBV11-2 and TRBJ2-5; D possibly uses TRBD1 or TRBD2 (5 bases each). This CDR3 comprises 15 residues. The V gene lost 0 bases and the J gene lost 5 bases, with 13 bases spanning the gap. Germline loops: CDR1 SGHAT, CDR2 FQNNGV. The CDR3 coding sequence is TGTGCCAGCAGCTTAGATTCGGGGACGGGGGAGACCCAGTACTTC. Translated: CASSLDSGTGETQYF.

The chain recombines TRBV7-9 with TRBJ1-4; D not certain. The CDR3 spans 15 residues. Germline values: CDR1 SEHNR, CDR2 FQNEAQ (reference sequence). V was pared by 4 bases and J by 5 bases, with 14 bases between. CDR3 region: CASSSDPGSNEKLFF. The CDR3 coding sequence is TGTGCCAGCAGCTCCGACCCAGGATCGAATGAAAAACTGTTTTTT. The whole variable domain, filled in from reference TRBV7-9 and TRBJ1-4, reads DTGVSQNPRHKITKRGQNVTFRCDPISEHNRLYWYRQTLGQGPEFLTYFQNEAQLEKSRLLSDRFSAERPKGSFSTLEIQRTEQGDSAMYLCASSSDPGSNEKLFFGSGTQLSVL.

The rearrangement uses TRBV18 and TRBJ1-2; 9 bases map to TRBD1. Germline loops: CDR1 KGHSH, CDR2 LQKENI. CDR3 length: 16 amino acids. V gave up 1 base and J gave up 8 bases; unmatched junction bases: 11. CDR3 sequence (DNA): TGTGCCAGCTCACCACTTCCCCCGACAGGGGGTAAGGGCTACACCTTC. Translated, it gives CASSPLPPTGGKGYTF.

This clonotype has only a few counts. J is TRBJ2-3 and V is TRBV4-3; 7 bases map to TRBD2. Germline trimming cut 0 bases from V and 1 base from J; bases unmatched to any gene: 10. This CDR3 has 18 residues. The germline gives CDR1 LGHNA, CDR2 YSLEER. The CDR3 protein is CASSQDRISAGGTDTQYF. The DNA of the CDR3 is TGCGCCAGCAGCCAAGATCGGATTTCGGCGGGAGGCACAGATACGCAGTATTTT.

This clonotype showed up just a few times. J is TRBJ1-1 and V is TRBV3-1; D call uncertain. CDR3 size: 13 residues. Germline V lookup: CDR1 LGHDT, CDR2 YNNKEL (reference sequence). Deletions cut 4 bases from V and 5 bases from J, with 11 bases between. CDR3 region: CASSPAVNTEAFF. In DNA, the CDR3 is TGTGCCAGCAGCCCCGCAGTAAATACTGAAGCTTTCTTT.

This clonotype occurred many times. CDR3 sequence reads: CSASEGAHYEQYF. CDR3 sequence (DNA): TGCAGTGCTTCCGAGGGGGCGCACTACGAGCAGTACTTC. The chain recombines TRBV20-1 with TRBJ2-7, with TRBD1 identical over 7 bases. This CDR3 region has 13 residues. V dropped 5 bases and J dropped 3; count of bases not matched to a gene: 7. The germline CDR1 and CDR2 sequences are DFQATT and SNEGSKA (reference sequence).

The V and J genes are TRBV19 and TRBJ2-5; 10 bases are shared with TRBD2. This CDR3 comprises 15 residues. From germline, CDR1 is LNHDA and CDR2 SQIVND (reference sequence). V shed 6 bases, J shed 3 bases, and the junction held 7 bases outside the gene matches. The CDR3 coding sequence is TGTGCCAGTAGGCCTAGCGGGAGAGTCGAAGAGACCCAGTACTTC. It translates to CASRPSGRVEETQYF.

A word on this clonotype: One end of the junction does not line up with germline, which may come from a read error. The chain links TRBV6-6 to TRBJ2-7; 10 positions agree with TRBD1. The CDR3 extends over 14 amino acids. The germline V gene has CDR1 MNHNY and CDR2 SVGAGI (reference sequence). The CDR3 nucleotides read TGTGCCAGCAGTTACCGGGGACAGGGGTACGGGCAGTACTTC. Its translation: CASSYRGQGYGQYF.

There are many counts of this clonotype. V is TRBV7-9 and J is TRBJ2-5; TRBD2 agrees at 14 bases. CDR1 SEHNR and CDR2 FQNEAQ come from the germline V gene (reference sequence). V gave up 5 bases and J gave up 5 bases; unmatched junction bases: 4. The CDR3 is 15 amino acids. CDR3 sequence reads: CASSPGTSGSETQYF. The DNA for the CDR3 is TGTGCCAGCAGCCCCGGGACTAGCGGGAGCGAGACCCAGTACTTC.

This clonotype was counted a few times. The chain employs TRBV6-6 and TRBJ2-2; D not resolved. The length of the CDR3 is 15 residues. Germline CDR1 and CDR2: MNHNY and SVGAGI (reference sequence). Trimming removed 8 bases at V and 3 bases at J, with 16 bases between. CDR3 sequence reads: CASSTLGGDTGELFF. The CDR3 DNA reads as TGTGCCAGCTCAACCCTAGGTGGGGACACCGGGGAGCTGTTTTTT.

This clonotype has more than one count but fewer than ten. The CDR3 nucleotides read TGTGCAGCCGGGGCCGGCTCTGAAGCTTTCTTT. Translated: CAAGAGSEAFF. The chain joins TRBV27 to TRBJ1-1, with D maybe TRBD1 (5 bases). This CDR3 region has 11 residues. The germline V gene encodes CDR1 MNHEY and CDR2 SMNVEV (reference sequence).

This clonotype was picked up many times. The chain is built from TRBV28 and TRBJ2-7; D possibly uses TRBD1 or TRBD2 (5 bases each). In germline, CDR1 is MDHEN, CDR2 SYDVKM. V gave up 4 bases and J gave up 4 bases, with 17 bases separating them. The CDR3 is made up of 15 amino acids. The CDR3 is CASSSQDIRGYEQYF. The CDR3 DNA sequence: TGTGCCAGCAGTTCCCAGGACATTCGGGGATACGAGCAGTACTTC.

This clonotype was seen repeatedly, ten times or more. The chain combines TRBV28 with TRBJ2-1; D is unclear. The CDR3 is made up of 12 amino acids. Trimming left V 2 bases short and J 12 bases short, with 11 bases between. Germline V gene lookup returns CDR1 MDHEN and CDR2 SYDVKM. CDR3 DNA sequence: TGTGCCAGCAGTTTAGTACTTGGTCCGCAGTTCTTC. As protein: CASSLVLGPQFF.

In its sample, this clonotype was seen a few times. The rearrangement links TRBV5-4 to TRBJ1-2, with D perhaps matching TRBD1 (5 bases). Trimming stripped 6 bases from V and 8 bases from J, with 17 bases between. Germline loops: CDR1 SGHNT, CDR2 YYREEE (reference sequence). The CDR3 is made up of 13 amino acids. The CDR3 DNA sequence: TGTGCCAGCACTCTCCAGGGTAAATGGGGCTACACCTTC. The encoded protein is CASTLQGKWGYTF.

This chain connects TRBV12-3 or TRBV12-4 to TRBJ1-6; 10 positions match TRBD1. The CDR3 extends over 13 amino acids. J gave up 7 bases and V 8 bases, and 2 bases lay outside the gene matches. CDR3 region: CASRGQGNSPLHF. The CDR3 DNA sequence: TGTGCCAGCCGGGGACAGGGGAATTCACCCCTCCACTTT.

Only a few counts were recorded for this clonotype. The chain uses TRBV5-4 and TRBJ2-3, with D uncertain. Per germline, CDR1 SGHNT and CDR2 YYREEE (reference sequence). The CDR3 runs to 15 residues. V lost 4 bases and J lost 1, with 13 bases in between. The CDR3 DNA is TGTGCCAGCAGCGTACAAGTTGTTGGCACAGATACGCAGTATTTT. It encodes CASSVQVVGTDTQYF.